The source of this T cell receptor (beta chain) is a study of CD8+ T cells in alopecia areata (dated by TCRdb to about 2018). For the wider study: Skin from C3H/HeJ donors with spontaneous alopecia (about 6-12 months old) was grafted onto female C3H/HeJ recipients aged 7-10 weeks. The study used high-throughput TCRbeta sequencing to examine T cell clonal expansion in alopecia areata, in both the C3H/HeJ mouse model and human patients. In humans, TCRbeta sequencing was performed on scalp tissue and on sorted CD4+ and CD8+ peripheral blood T cells from healthy controls and from patients with patchy or totalis/universalis alopecia areata. Scalp clonality was compared among normal scalp (n=4), patchy alopecia areata scalp (n=8), and alopecia totalis/universalis scalp (n=8). RNA was obtained with the PAXgene miRNA kit for fixed scalp, the miRNeasy kit for PBMCs, and the RNeasy kit for mouse skin. immunoSEQ multiplex PCR using 35 Vbeta forward primers and 13 Jbeta reverse primers was used to amplify TCRbeta CDR3 regions. What the authors observed across the whole study: Compared with normal scalp, lesional scalp had higher clonality and more expanded CD8+ clones, particularly in alopecia totalis/universalis, a pattern that suggests antigenic drive. Shared TCR sequences between patients were less evident than in mice, which may be partly attributable to HLA diversity in the patient population. Resident alphabeta T cells in normal human skin are also sequenced, complicating scalp TCR repertoire analysis, unlike mouse skin dominated by gammadelta T cells.

Compared with the rest of its sample, this clone is large (0.1 to 1%). It lacks a known antigen. This is a mouse receptor, so gene names and germline sequences are those of the mouse. Receptor amplification or capture employed the immunoSEQ multiplex PCR assay. For TCR sequencing, RNA was extracted from every sample and reverse transcribed into cDNA to serve as template. First-strand cDNA was synthesized using SuperScript III with a 2:1 mix of oligo-dT and random hexamers. A synthetic immune receptor repertoire was used to measure amplification bias, and any remaining bias was corrected computationally. Libraries were sequenced on Illumina HiSeq using 60 bp reads that covered the CDR3 and were read from J toward V. Regarding the original processing steps: Raw reads were preprocessed to remove errors, and CDR3 was defined by IMGT conventions from the conserved cysteine to phenylalanine. Clonality was computed by normalizing Shannon entropy by log2 of the number of productive unique TCRs and subtracting the result from 1. CD4 or CD8 identity of scalp clones was inferred by cross-referencing scalp TCRbeta sequences with sorted blood CD4 and CD8 repertoires. TCRdb obtained this table from immuneACCESS and retained in-frame rearrangements with V and J assigned. These tables miss some clones; where compared with another copy, unresolved V genes account for less than half of the shortfall, and the remainder is unexplained. The V and J calls and clone size are taken from that table; D and trimming were inferred from the DNA. The sample features approximately 2,000 clones, and none is a singleton. The ten largest clones take up 43% of the sample.

Cells from pooled mouse cutaneous lymph nodes were stained for CD4, CD8alpha, NKG2D, NKG2ACE and other markers and then sorted on a BD Influx. This TCR derives from a C3H/HeJ mouse with alopecia areata. The haplotype of this strain at the MHC is H2-k. Sample: CD8+ T cells sorted from a lymph node.

Incomplete CDR3 DNA: TGTGCCAGCAGTGACTTGACAGGGTAT. Its coded protein is CASSDLTGY. The CDR3 in full is CASSDLTGYEQYF. This sequence uses TRBV13-1 and TRBJ2-7; 7 middle bases align to TRBD1. The CDR3 is cut off 4 residues early in the read; its end comes from the germline J gene. Its CDR3 holds 13 amino acids, cysteine through phenylalanine. Shown are 27 bases from within the CDR3, in frame from base 1. The germline V gene encodes CDR1 NSHNY and CDR2 SYGAGN.